This T cell receptor (beta chain) was sequenced in a study of blood T cells in healthy people across ages. Study results and limitations: Age showed a roughly linear inverse relationship with TCR beta diversity per million T cells.

This clonotype was found many times. Its antigen is still unknown. PCR was performed a second time for roughly 7 to 11 cycles using a sample-barcoded 5' primer and a J-beta primer mix. One entry per CDR3 protein, called by TCRdb with MiXCR from the 5' RACE reads. The top ten hold under 50% of the sample, which has roughly 800,000 distinct CDR3 sequences, approximately 53% seen once. This receptor was obtained from an older man in good health. The sequencing input was blood.

The CDR3 DNA reads as TGCAGCGTTGAAATAACCGACTACGAGCAGTACTTC. This encodes CSVEITDYEQYF. The chain is built from TRBV29-1 and TRBJ2-7; D gene unclear. CDR1 is SQVTM, CDR2 ANQGSEA, per germline. Trimming removed 2 bases from V and 3 bases from J, with 8 bases in between. CDR3 length equals 12 residues.